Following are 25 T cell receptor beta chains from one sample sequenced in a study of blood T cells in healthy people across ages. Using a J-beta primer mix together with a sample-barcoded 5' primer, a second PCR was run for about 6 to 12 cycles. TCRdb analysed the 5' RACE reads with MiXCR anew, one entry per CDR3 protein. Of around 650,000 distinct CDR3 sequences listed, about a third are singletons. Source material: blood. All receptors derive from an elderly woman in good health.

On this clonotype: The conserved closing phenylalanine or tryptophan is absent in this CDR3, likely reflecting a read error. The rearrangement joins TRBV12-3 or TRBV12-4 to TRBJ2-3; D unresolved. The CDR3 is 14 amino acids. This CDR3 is CASRLGVRADTQYS. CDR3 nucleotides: TGTGCCAGCAGGTTAGGAGTGCGCGCAGATACGCAGTATTCT.

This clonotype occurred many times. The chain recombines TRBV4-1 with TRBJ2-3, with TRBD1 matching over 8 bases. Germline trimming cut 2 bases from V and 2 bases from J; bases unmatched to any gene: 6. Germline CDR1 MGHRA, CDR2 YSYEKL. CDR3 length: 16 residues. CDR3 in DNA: TGCGCCAGCAGCCAAAATCAGGGGGCAGCCACAGATACGCAGTATTTT. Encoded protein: CASSQNQGAATDTQYF.

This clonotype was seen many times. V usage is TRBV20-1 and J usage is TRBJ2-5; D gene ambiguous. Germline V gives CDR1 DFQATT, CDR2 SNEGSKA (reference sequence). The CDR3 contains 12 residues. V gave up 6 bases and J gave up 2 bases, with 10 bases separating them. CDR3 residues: CSARLAQETQYF. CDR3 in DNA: TGCAGTGCAAGACTGGCTCAAGAGACCCAGTACTTC.

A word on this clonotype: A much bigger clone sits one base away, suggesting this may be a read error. Written as DNA, the CDR3 is TGTGCCGGCACTCCCAATAGGGCAGATACGCAGTATTTT. Translated, it gives CAGTPNRADTQYF. The V and J genes are TRBV6-5 and TRBJ2-3; D uncertain. The CDR3 totals 13 residues. The ends were cut back, 11 bases at V and 4 bases at J, with 16 bases in the middle. Looked up from germline, CDR1 is MNHEY and CDR2 is SVGAGI.

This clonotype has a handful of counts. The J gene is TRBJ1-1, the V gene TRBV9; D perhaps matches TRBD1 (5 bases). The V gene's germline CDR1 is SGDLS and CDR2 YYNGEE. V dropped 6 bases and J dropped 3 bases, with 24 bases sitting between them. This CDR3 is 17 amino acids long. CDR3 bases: TGTGCCAGCAAACCTAACCGGGGCAGTTACGTAGACACTGAAGCTTTCTTT. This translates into CASKPNRGSYVDTEAFF.

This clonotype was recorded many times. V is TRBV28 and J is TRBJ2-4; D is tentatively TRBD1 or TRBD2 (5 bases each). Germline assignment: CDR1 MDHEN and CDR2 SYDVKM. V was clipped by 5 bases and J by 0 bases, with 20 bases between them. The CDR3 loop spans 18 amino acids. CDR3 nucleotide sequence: TGTGCCAGCAGTCCTACAGGACTCCACGGACTAGCCAAAAACATTCAGTACTTC. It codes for CASSPTGLHGLAKNIQYF.

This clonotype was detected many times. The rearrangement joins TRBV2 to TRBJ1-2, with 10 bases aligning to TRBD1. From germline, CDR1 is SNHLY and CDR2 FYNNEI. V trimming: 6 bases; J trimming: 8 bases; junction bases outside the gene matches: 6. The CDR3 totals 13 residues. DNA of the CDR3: TGTGCCAGCAGCCGAGGACAGGGGGGAGGCTACACCTTC. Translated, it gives CASSRGQGGGYTF.

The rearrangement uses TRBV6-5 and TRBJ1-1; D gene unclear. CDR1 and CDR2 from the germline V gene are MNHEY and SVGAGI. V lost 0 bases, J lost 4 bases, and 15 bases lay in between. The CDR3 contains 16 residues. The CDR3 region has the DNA TGTGCCAGCAGTTACTCCTCAGAGGCTATGGGCACTGAAGCTTTCTTT. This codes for CASSYSSEAMGTEAFF.

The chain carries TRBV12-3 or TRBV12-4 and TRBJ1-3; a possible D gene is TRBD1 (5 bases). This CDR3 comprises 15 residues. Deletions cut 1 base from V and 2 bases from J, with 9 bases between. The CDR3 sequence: CASSLDGGTGNTIYF. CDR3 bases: TGTGCCAGCAGTTTAGATGGGGGAACTGGAAACACCATATATTTT.

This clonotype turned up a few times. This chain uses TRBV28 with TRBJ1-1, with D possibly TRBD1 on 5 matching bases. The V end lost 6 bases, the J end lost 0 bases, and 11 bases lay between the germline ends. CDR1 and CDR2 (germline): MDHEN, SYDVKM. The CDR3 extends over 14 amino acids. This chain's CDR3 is CASSPPGMNTEAFF. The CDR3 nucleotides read TGTGCCAGCAGCCCTCCAGGGATGAACACTGAAGCTTTCTTT.

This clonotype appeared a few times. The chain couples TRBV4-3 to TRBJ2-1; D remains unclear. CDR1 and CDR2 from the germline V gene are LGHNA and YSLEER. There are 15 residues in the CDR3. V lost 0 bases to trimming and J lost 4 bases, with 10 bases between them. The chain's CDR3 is CASSQESTVYNEQFF. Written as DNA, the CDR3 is TGCGCCAGCAGCCAAGAGTCGACTGTATACAATGAGCAGTTCTTC.

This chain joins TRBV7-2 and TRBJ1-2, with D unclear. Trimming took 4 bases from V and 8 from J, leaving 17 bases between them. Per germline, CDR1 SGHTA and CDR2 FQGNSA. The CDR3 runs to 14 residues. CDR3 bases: TGTGCCAGCAGCTCGATACGTCAGGTGAACGGCTACACCTTC. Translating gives CASSSIRQVNGYTF.

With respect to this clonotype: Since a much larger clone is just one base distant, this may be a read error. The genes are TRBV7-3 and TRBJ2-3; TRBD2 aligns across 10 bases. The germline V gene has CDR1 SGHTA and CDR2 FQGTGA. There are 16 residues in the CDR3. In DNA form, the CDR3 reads TGTGCCAGCAGCGAACTAAGCGGGGGGGCAGGAGATGCGCAGTATTTT. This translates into CASSELSGGAGDAQYF.

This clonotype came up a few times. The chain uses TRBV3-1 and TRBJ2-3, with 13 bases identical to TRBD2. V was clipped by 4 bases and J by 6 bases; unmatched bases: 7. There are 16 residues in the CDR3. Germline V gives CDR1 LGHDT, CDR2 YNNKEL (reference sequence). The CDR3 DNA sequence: TGTGCCAGCAGCCCTACTAGCGGGGGGGCATGGGATACGCAGTATTTT. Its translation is CASSPTSGGAWDTQYF.

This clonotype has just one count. CDR3 in amino acids: CASSVEPPGSGTEAFF. The CDR3 DNA reads TGTGCCAGCAGCGTAGAGCCGCCGGGTAGTGGCACTGAAGCTTTCTTT. The chain couples TRBV9 to TRBJ1-1, with D unclear. V was shortened by 0 bases and J by 4 bases, with 16 bases between the two germline ends. CDR1 is SGDLS, CDR2 YYNGEE, per germline. This CDR3 region has 16 residues.

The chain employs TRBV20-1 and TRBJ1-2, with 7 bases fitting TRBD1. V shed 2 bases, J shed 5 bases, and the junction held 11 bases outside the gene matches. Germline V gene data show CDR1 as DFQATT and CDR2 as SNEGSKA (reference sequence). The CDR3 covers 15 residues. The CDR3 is CSARHTRGGPYGYTF. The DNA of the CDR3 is TGCAGTGCTAGACACACCAGGGGGGGCCCTTATGGCTACACCTTC.

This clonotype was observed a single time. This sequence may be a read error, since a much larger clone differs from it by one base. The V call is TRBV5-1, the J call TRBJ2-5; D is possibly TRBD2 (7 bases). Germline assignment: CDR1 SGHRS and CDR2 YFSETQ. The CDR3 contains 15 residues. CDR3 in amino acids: CASGLEGGATETQYF. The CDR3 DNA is TGCGCCAGCGGCTTGGAGGGGGGGGCCACAGAGACCCAGTACTTC.

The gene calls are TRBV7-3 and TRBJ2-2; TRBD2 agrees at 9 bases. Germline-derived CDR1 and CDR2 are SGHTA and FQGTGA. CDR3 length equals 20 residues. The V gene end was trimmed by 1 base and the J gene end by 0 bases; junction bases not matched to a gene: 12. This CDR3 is CASSLRVPSGVYSNTGELFF. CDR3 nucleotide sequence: TGTGCCAGCAGCTTAAGGGTACCTAGCGGGGTATACTCGAACACCGGGGAGCTGTTTTTT.

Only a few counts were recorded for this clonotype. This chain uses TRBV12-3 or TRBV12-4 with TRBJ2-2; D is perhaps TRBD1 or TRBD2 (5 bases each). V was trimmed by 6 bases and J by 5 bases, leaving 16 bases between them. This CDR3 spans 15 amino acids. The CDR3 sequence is CASSRFTEGTGELFF. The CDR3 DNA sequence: TGTGCCAGCAGCCGATTTACCGAGGGGACCGGGGAGCTGTTTTTT.

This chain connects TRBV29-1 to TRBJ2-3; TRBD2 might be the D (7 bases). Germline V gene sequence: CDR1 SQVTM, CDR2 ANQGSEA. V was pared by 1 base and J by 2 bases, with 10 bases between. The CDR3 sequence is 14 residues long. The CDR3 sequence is CSVEGGGNTDTQYF. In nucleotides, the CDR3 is TGCAGCGTTGAAGGGGGGGGCAACACAGATACGCAGTATTTT.

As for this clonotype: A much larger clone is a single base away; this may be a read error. The CDR3 is CSAHTGGSTDTQCF. CDR3 nucleotides: TGCAGTGCTCATACCGGGGGGAGCACAGATACGCAGTGTTTT. This chain uses TRBV20-1 with TRBJ2-3, with TRBD2 identical over 7 bases. Germline assignment: CDR1 DFQATT and CDR2 SNEGSKA (reference sequence). CDR3 size: 14 residues.

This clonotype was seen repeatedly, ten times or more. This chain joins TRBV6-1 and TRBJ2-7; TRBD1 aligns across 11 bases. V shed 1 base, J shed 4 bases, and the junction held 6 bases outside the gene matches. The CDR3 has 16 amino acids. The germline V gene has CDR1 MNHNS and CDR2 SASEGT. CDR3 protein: CASSEVLGTGGYEQYF. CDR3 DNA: TGTGCCAGCAGTGAAGTCCTAGGGACAGGGGGTTACGAGCAGTACTTC.

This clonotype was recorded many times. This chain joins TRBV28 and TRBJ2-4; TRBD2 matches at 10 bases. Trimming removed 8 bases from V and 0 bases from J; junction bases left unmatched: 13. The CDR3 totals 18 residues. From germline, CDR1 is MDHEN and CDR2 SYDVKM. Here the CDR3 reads CASEGPAGGPLAKNIQYF. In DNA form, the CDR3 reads TGTGCCAGCGAGGGTCCAGCGGGGGGGCCCCTAGCCAAAAACATTCAGTACTTC. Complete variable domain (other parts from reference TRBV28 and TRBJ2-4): DVKVTQSSRYLVKRTGEKVFLECVQDMDHENMFWYRQDPGLGLRLIYFSYDVKMKEKGDIPEGYSVSREKKERFSLILESASTNQTSMYLCASEGPAGGPLAKNIQYFGAGTRLSVL.

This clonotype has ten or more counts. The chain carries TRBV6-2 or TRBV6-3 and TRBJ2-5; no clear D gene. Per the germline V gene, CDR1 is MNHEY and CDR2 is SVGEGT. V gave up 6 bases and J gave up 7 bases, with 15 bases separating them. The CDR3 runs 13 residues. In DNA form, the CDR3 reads TGTGCCAGCAGGGCGGACCTTGGTGGGACCCAGTACTTC. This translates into CASRADLGGTQYF.

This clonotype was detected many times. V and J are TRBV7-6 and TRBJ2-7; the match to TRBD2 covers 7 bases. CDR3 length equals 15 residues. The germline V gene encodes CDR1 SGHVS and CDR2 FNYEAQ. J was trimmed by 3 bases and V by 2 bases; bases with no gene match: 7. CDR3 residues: CASSLYMGGGYEQYF. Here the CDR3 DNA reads TGTGCCAGCAGCTTATATATGGGCGGGGGCTACGAGCAGTACTTC.